This entry features one TCR beta chain sequence. The antigen is undetermined. In the same sample, other DNA sequences code for this CDR3. The germline CDR1 and CDR2 sequences are SGDLS and YYNGEE. V lost 0 bases, J lost 4 bases, and 14 bases lay in between. The CDR3 has 15 residues. None of the patients had undergone any treatment ahead of thyroid surgery. This record belongs to a study of metastatic and nonmetastatic thyroid tumors. Whole-study context: Blood and tumor or nodule tissue repertoires from malignant and benign thyroid patients were compared.

Authors' processing steps: Variation in CDR3 across clinicopathological groups served as the basis for constructing a distant-metastasis classifier in papillary thyroid cancer. TCRdb reprocessed the PCR reads using MiXCR. In this record, the V and J calls reflect TCRdb's handling and not the investigators' own analysis. The top ten hold roughly 8.2% of the sample, which has about 89,000 clones, under 15% seen once. Study-level results: Significantly higher TCR beta diversity was reportedly seen in malignant thyroid tumors than benign nodules, in blood and tumor.

The material sequenced was tumor tissue. This sequence originates from a female donor with papillary thyroid cancer or a benign thyroid nodule (not recorded which). Some clones in this sample may be carry-over from other donors' samples. The chain uses TRBV9 and TRBJ2-7; no clear D. DNA of the CDR3: TGTGCCAGCAGCGTAGCGGCGGCGGATCCTTACGAGCAGTACTTC. Protein sequence: CASSVAAADPYEQYF.